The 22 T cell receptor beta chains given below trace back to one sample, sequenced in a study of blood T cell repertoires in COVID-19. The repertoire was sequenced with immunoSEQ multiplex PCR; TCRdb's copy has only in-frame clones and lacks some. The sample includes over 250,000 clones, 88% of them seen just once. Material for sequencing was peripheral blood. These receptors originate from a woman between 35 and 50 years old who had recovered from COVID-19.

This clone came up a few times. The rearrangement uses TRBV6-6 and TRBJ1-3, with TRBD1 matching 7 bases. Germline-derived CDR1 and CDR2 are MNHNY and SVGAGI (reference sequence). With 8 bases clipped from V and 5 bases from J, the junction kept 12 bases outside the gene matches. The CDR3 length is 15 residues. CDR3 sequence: CASASDRRSRNTIYF. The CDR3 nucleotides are TGTGCCAGCGCCTCGGACAGGCGCTCAAGAAACACCATATATTTT.

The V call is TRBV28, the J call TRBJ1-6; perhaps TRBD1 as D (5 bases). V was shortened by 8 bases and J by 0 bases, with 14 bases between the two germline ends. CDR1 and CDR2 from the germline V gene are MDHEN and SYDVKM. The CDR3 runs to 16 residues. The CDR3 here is CASRRGASSYNSPLHF. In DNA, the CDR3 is TGTGCCAGCCGACGTGGGGCTAGCTCCTATAATTCACCCCTCCACTTT.

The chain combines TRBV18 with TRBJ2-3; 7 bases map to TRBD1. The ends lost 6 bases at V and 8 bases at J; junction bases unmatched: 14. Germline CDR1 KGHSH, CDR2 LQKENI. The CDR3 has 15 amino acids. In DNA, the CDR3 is TGTGCCAGCTCCACCGGAGGACAGGCCCATATTACGCAGTATTTT. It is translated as CASSTGGQAHITQYF.

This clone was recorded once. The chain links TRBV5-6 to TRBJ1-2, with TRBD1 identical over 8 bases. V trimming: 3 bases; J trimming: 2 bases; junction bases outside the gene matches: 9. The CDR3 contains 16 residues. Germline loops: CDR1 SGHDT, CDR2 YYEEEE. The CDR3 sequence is CASSSKGGTGNYGYTF. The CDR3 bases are TGTGCCAGCAGCTCCAAGGGCGGGACAGGCAACTATGGCTACACCTTC.

The CDR3, as DNA: TGTGCCAGCAGCTTAGGAGCCCTAGGTTTCTACGAGCAGTACTTC. This gives the protein CASSLGALGFYEQYF. The chain recombines TRBV7-6 with TRBJ2-7; D is undetermined. There are 15 residues in the CDR3. The germline V gene encodes CDR1 SGHVS and CDR2 FNYEAQ. Between the trimmed V and J ends, which lost 1 base and 3 bases, there was a span of 13 bases.

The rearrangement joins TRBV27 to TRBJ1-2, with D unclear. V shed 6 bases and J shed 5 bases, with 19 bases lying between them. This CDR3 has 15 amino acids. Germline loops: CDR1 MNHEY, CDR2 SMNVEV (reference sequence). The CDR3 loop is CASRSTGRGNYGYTF. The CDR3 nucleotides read TGTGCCAGCAGATCCACCGGGCGGGGAAATTATGGCTACACCTTC.

CDR3 nucleotides: TGTGCCAGCAGCTTGGGCTCGGCGGGAAACACCATATATTTT. Its protein product is CASSLGSAGNTIYF. The chain recombines TRBV7-9 with TRBJ1-3, with D unresolved. Trimming removed 3 bases from V and 4 bases from J, with 10 bases in between. Looked up from germline, CDR1 is SEHNR and CDR2 is FQNEAQ (reference sequence). The CDR3 runs to 14 residues.

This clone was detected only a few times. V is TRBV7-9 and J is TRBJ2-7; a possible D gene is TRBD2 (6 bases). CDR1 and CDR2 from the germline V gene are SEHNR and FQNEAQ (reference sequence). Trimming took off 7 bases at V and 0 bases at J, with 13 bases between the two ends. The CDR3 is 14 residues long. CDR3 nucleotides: TGTGCCAGCAAACCTAGCGCCAGCTCCTACGAGCAGTACTTC. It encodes CASKPSASSYEQYF.

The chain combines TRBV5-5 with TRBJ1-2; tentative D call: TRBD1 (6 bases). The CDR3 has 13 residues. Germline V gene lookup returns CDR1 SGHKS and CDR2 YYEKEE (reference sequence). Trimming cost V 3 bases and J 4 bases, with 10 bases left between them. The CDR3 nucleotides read TGTGCCAGCAGCTCGACAGGAGGCTATGGCTACACCTTC. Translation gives CASSSTGGYGYTF.

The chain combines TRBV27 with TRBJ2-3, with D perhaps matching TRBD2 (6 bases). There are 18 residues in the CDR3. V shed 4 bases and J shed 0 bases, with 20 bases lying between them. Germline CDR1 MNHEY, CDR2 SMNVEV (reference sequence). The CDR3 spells CASSSRVGGYFSTDTQYF. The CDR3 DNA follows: TGTGCCAGCAGTTCCAGGGTCGGAGGGTATTTTAGCACAGATACGCAGTATTTT.

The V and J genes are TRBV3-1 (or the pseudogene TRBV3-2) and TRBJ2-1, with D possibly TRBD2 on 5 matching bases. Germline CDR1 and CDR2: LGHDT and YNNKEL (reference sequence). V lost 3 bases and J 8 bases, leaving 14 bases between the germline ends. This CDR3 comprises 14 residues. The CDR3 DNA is TGTGCCAGCAGCCAGGCGGCCGCGGGCGATGAGCAGTTCTTC. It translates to CASSQAAAGDEQFF.

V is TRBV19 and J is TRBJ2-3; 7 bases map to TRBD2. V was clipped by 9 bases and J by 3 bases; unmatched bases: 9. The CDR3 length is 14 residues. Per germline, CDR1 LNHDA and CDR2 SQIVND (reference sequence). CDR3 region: CASQGAGETDTQYF. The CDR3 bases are TGTGCCAGCCAAGGGGCGGGAGAGACAGATACGCAGTATTTT.

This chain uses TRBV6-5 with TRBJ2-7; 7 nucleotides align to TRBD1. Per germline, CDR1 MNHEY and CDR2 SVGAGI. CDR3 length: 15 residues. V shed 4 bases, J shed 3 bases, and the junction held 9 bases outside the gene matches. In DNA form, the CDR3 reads TGTGCCAGCAGTTCCACCGGGACAGCAATCTACGAGCAGTACTTC. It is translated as CASSSTGTAIYEQYF.

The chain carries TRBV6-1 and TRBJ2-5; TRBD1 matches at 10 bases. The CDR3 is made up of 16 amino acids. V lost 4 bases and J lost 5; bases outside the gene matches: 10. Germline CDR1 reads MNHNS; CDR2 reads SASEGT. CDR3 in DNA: TGTGCCAGCAGTGCCCCCCGGGACAGGGGTGGGGAGACCCAGTACTTC. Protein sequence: CASSAPRDRGGETQYF.

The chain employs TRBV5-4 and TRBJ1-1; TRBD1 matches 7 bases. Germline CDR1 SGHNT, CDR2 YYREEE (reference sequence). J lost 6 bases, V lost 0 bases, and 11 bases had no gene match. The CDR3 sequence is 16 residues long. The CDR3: CASSLGRRQGSPEAFF. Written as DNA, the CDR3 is TGTGCCAGCAGCTTGGGAAGGAGACAGGGAAGCCCTGAAGCTTTCTTT. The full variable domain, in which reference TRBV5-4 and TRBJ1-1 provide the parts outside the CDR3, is ETGVTQSPTHLIKTRGQQVTLRCSSQSGHNTVSWYQQALGQGPQFIFQYYREEENGRGNFPPRFSGLQFPNYSSELNVNALELDDSALYLCASSLGRRQGSPEAFFGQGTRLTVV.

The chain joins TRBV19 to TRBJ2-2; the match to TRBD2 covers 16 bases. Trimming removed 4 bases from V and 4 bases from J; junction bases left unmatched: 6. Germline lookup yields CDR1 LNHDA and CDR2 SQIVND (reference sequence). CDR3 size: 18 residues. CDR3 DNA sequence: TGTGCCAGTAGTAAGGGACTAGCGGGAGGGGGCGGCACCGGGGAGCTGTTTTTT. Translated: CASSKGLAGGGGTGELFF. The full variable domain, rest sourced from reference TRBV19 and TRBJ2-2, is DGGITQSPKYLFRKEGQNVTLSCEQNLNHDAMYWYRQDPGQGLRLIYYSQIVNDFQKGDIAEGYSVSREKKESFPLTVTSAQKNPTAFYLCASSKGLAGGGGTGELFFGEGSRLTVL.

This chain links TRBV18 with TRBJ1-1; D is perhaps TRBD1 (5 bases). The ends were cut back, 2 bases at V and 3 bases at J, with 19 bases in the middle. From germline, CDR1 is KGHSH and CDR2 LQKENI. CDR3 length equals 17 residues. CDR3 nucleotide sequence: TGTGCCAGCTCACCAGTGGGTTCCGGGTTGGGGCACACTGAAGCTTTCTTT. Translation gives CASSPVGSGLGHTEAFF.

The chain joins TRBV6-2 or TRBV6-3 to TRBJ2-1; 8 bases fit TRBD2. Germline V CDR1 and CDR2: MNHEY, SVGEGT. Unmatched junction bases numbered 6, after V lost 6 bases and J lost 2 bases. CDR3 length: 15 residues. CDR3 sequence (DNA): TGTGCCAGCAGGCCTACTAGCGGCCCCTACAATGAGCAGTTCTTC. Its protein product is CASRPTSGPYNEQFF.

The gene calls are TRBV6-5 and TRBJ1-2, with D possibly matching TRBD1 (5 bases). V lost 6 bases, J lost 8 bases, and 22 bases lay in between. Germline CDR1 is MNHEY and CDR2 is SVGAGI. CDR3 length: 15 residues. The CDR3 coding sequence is TGTGCCAGCAGGACTCCTACAGGACGTTCGGGCGGCTACACCTTC. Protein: CASRTPTGRSGGYTF.

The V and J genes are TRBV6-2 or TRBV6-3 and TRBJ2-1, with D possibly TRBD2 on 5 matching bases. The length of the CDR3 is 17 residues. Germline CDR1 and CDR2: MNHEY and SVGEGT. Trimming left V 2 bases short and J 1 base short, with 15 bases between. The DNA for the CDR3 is TGTGCCAGCAGTTACGTACGGACTGGTCAATCCTACAATGAGCAGTTCTTC. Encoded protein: CASSYVRTGQSYNEQFF.

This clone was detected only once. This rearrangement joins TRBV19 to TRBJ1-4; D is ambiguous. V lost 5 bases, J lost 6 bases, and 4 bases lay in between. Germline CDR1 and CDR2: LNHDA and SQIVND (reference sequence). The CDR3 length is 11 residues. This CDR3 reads CASSEDEKLFF. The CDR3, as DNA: TGTGCCAGTAGTGAGGATGAAAAACTGTTTTTT.

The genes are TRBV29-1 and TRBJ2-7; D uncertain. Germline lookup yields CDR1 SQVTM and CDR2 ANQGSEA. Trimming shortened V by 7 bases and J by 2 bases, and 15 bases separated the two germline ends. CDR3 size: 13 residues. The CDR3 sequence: CSALLRNPYEQYF. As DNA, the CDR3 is TGCAGCGCCCTATTGCGGAATCCCTACGAGCAGTACTTC.